This T cell receptor beta chain was identified in a study of blood T cell repertoires in COVID-19. Study information: COVID-19 samples, acute and convalescent, were from the United States, Italy and Spain.

Method: immunoSEQ multiplex PCR; TCRdb's copy keeps in-frame clones and lacks some. The sample gives a few hundred thousand clones, approximately 85% of which show up once; roughly 6.7% is in the top ten. The CDR3 covers 17 residues. The germline V gene encodes CDR1 KGHSH and CDR2 LQKENI. Unmatched junction bases numbered 10, after V lost 3 bases and J lost 4 bases. Individuals aged 18 to 89 years were recruited from about two dozen US areas. Participant reports of clinical history set cohort assignment. Exposed participants encountered a COVID-19 case during the 2 weeks preceding study entry. The receptor was isolated from a woman between 45 and 65 years old who had been exposed to COVID-19. The rearrangement uses TRBV18 and TRBJ1-1, with 11 bases aligning to TRBD1. The sample taken for sequencing was PBMCs or T cells enriched from blood (not recorded which). The CDR3 reads CASSPGGQGVFGTEAFF. DNA for the CDR3: TGTGCCAGCTCACCGGGGGGACAGGGGGTTTTTGGCACTGAAGCTTTCTTT.